The 30 T cell receptor beta chains below were found in one sample sequenced in a study of T-cell memory formation after mild COVID-19 (dated by TCRdb to about 2021). Library prep was done by 5' RACE. For sequencing, an Illumina NovaSeq 6000 was employed. Through fastp at Q25 and MiXCR, TCRdb rebuilt clones from the public reads, retaining in-frame beta chains. Identical CDR3 proteins give one entry, which carries the most common genes and DNA. Here the sample has about 290,000 distinct CDR3 sequences; roughly 15% occur a single time. The ten largest clones add up to more than 20% of the sample. The sequenced material came from PBMCs or a T cell subset sorted from them (not recorded which). The receptor set was obtained from a man aged 18 to 29 who had mild COVID-19 (a few samples of this study predate the infection). The sample titles of this study are shuffled in the database, so cell type and time point are left out; the donor was told from shared clones.

This clonotype was counted between two and nine times. The chain is built from TRBV20-1 and TRBJ2-1; TRBD2 matches at 8 bases. V lost 0 bases to trimming and J lost 5 bases; unmatched junction nucleotides: 15. The germline gives CDR1 DFQATT, CDR2 SNEGSKA (reference sequence). The CDR3 length is 18 residues. The CDR3 loop reads CSARDWVGLSGGNNEQFF. CDR3 in DNA: TGCAGTGCTAGAGATTGGGTCGGGCTAAGCGGGGGTAACAATGAGCAGTTCTTC.

This clonotype was detected only a few times. This chain joins TRBV9 and TRBJ2-1, with D maybe TRBD2 (5 bases). The CDR3 runs 13 residues. CDR1 and CDR2 (germline): SGDLS, YYNGEE. Trimming took 3 bases from V and 7 from J, leaving 11 bases between them. CDR3 in DNA: TGTGCCAGCAGCGCCCCTAGCTCGAATGAGCAGTTCTTC. It encodes CASSAPSSNEQFF.

CDR3 protein: CASSSVNRYEQYV. CDR3 DNA sequence: TGTGCCAGCAGCTCGGTCAACCGCTACGAGCAGTACGTC. V and J are TRBV28 and TRBJ2-7; D unclear. Trimming cost V 6 bases and J 3 bases, with 12 bases left between them. Germline V gives CDR1 MDHEN, CDR2 SYDVKM. This CDR3 spans 13 amino acids.

The sample holds many counts of this clonotype. V usage is TRBV5-1 and J usage is TRBJ2-2; D perhaps matches TRBD2 (5 bases). V lost 2 bases, J lost 7 bases, and 15 bases lay in between. Per the germline V gene, CDR1 is SGHRS and CDR2 is YFSETQ. The CDR3 totals 15 residues. The DNA of the CDR3 is TGCGCCAGCAGCTTAACGAGCTCTGAGGGCGGGGAGCTGTTTTTT. Translated: CASSLTSSEGGELFF. Full variable domain (outside the CDR3, taken from reference TRBV5-1 and TRBJ2-2): KAGVTQTPRYLIKTRGQQVTLSCSPISGHRSVSWYQQTPGQGLQFLFEYFSETQRNKGNFPGRFSGRQFSNSRSEMNVSTLELGDSALYLCASSLTSSEGGELFFGEGSRLTVL.

The CDR3 here is CASSRTSGGYTQYF. The DNA of the CDR3 is TGTGCCAGCAGTCGGACTAGCGGGGGGTACACGCAGTATTTT. J is TRBJ2-3 and V is TRBV6-6; 14 positions agree with TRBD2. The CDR3 contains 14 residues. CDR1 is MNHNY, CDR2 SVGAGI, per germline (reference sequence). Trimming at V came to 5 bases and at J to 9 bases, leaving 4 bases not matched to a gene.

The genes are TRBV29-1 and TRBJ2-5, with 11 nucleotides matching TRBD2. The CDR3 length is 14 residues. The junction had 9 bases not matched to a gene; V was cut back by 5 bases and J by 7 bases. In germline, CDR1 is SQVTM, CDR2 ANQGSEA. The CDR3 DNA reads TGCAGCGTTTCGGGACTAGCGGAACAACGGACCCAGTACTTC. Amino acids: CSVSGLAEQRTQYF.

The chain employs TRBV9 and TRBJ2-1; TRBD2 aligns across 9 bases. V lost 3 bases, J lost 3 bases, and 4 bases stayed unmatched. CDR3 size: 15 residues. Germline V gives CDR1 SGDLS, CDR2 YYNGEE. In DNA form, the CDR3 reads TGTGCCAGCAGCGCCGGGACTAGCCTCTACAATGAGCAGTTCTTC. Translation gives CASSAGTSLYNEQFF.

V gene TRBV20-1 combines with J gene TRBJ1-5, with D perhaps TRBD1 (5 bases). Per germline, CDR1 DFQATT and CDR2 SNEGSKA (reference sequence). V was pared by 1 base and J by 0 bases, with 10 bases between. The CDR3 is 15 amino acids. The CDR3 DNA follows: TGCAGTGCTAGAGCCCGCCAGGGTAGCAATCAGCCCCAGCATTTT. This translates into CSARARQGSNQPQHF.

The rearrangement joins TRBV30 to TRBJ1-2; D is perhaps TRBD1 (5 bases). In germline, CDR1 is GTSNPN, CDR2 SVGIG (reference sequence). Trimming pared 4 bases from V and 2 bases from J, leaving 8 bases between. This CDR3 has 12 residues. DNA for the CDR3: TGTGCCTGGACGCAGGGAAACTATGGCTACACCTTC. It specifies CAWTQGNYGYTF.

The chain carries TRBV15 and TRBJ1-2; TRBD1 might be the D (5 bases). The CDR3 runs 15 residues. V lost 0 bases to trimming and J lost 4 bases, with 12 bases between them. Germline V gives CDR1 LNHNV, CDR2 YYDKDF (reference sequence). The CDR3 DNA sequence: TGTGCCACCAGCAGAGATCAAACAGGACCCTATGGCTACACCTTC. It encodes CATSRDQTGPYGYTF.

This clonotype turned up a few times. V gene TRBV11-2 combines with J gene TRBJ2-3; tentatively, D is TRBD1 (6 bases). V was pared by 5 bases and J by 2 bases, with 17 bases between. CDR3 length: 16 residues. In germline, CDR1 is SGHAT, CDR2 FQNNGV. The CDR3 spells CASSRGRDINTDTQYF. CDR3 DNA sequence: TGTGCCAGCAGCAGAGGCCGGGACATCAACACAGATACGCAGTATTTT. The variable domain in full, with the rest retrieved from reference TRBV11-2 and TRBJ2-3, is EAGVAQSPRYKIIEKRQSVAFWCNPISGHATLYWYQQILGQGPKLLIQFQNNGVVDDSQLPKDRFSAERLKGVDSTLKIQPAKLEDSAVYLCASSRGRDINTDTQYFGPGTRLTVL.

In this sample, this clonotype turned up a few times. The rearrangement links TRBV4-1 to TRBJ2-3; 9 nucleotides match TRBD2. Germline CDR1 and CDR2: MGHRA and YSYEKL. This CDR3 has 16 amino acids. J gave up 0 bases and V 1 base, and 2 bases lay outside the gene matches. CDR3 nucleotide sequence: TGCGCCAGCAGCCAAGTCGGACTAGCGAGCACAGATACGCAGTATTTT. It is translated as CASSQVGLASTDTQYF.

This clonotype was counted between two and nine times. The rearrangement links TRBV12-3 or TRBV12-4 to TRBJ1-1; perhaps TRBD1 as D (5 bases). The germline V and J ends were trimmed by 6 bases and 3 bases, with 14 bases remaining between them. The CDR3 runs to 14 residues. This CDR3 reads CASRLSGGDTEAFF. The CDR3 region has the DNA TGTGCCAGCAGACTTTCGGGGGGTGACACTGAAGCTTTCTTT.

The J gene is TRBJ1-1, the V gene TRBV15; D may be TRBD1 (5 bases). Trimming shortened V by 0 bases and J by 6 bases, and 11 bases separated the two germline ends. Germline CDR1 is LNHNV and CDR2 is YYDKDF (reference sequence). CDR3 length: 14 amino acids. CDR3 in amino acids: CATSRDLTGPEAFF. Here the CDR3 DNA reads TGTGCCACCAGCAGAGATCTAACAGGCCCTGAAGCTTTCTTT.

This clonotype came up many times. This rearrangement joins TRBV28 to TRBJ2-7; D uncertain. The V end was cut by 7 bases, the J end by 2 bases, with 15 bases between. The CDR3 sequence is 14 residues long. The germline CDR1 and CDR2 sequences are MDHEN and SYDVKM. The CDR3 here is CASTHADTPYEQYV. The DNA of the CDR3 is TGTGCCAGCACCCACGCAGATACTCCCTACGAGCAGTACGTC.

This clonotype was seen at least ten times. The rearrangement uses TRBV5-1 and TRBJ2-2, with 7 bases aligning to TRBD2. With V trimmed by 5 bases and J by 5 bases, 15 bases remained unmatched. Germline CDR1 SGHRS, CDR2 YFSETQ. The CDR3 loop spans 17 amino acids. This CDR3 reads CASRREPGGSGTGELFF. CDR3 nucleotides: TGCGCCAGCAGGCGCGAACCGGGGGGAAGTGGAACCGGGGAGCTGTTTTTT.

This chain connects TRBV19 to TRBJ1-5, with 7 bases matching TRBD1. Germline V gene data show CDR1 as LNHDA and CDR2 as SQIVND (reference sequence). The CDR3 length is 13 residues. The junction had 2 bases not matched to a gene; V was cut back by 3 bases and J by 6 bases. This chain's CDR3 is CASSMGQLQPQHF. Written as DNA, the CDR3 is TGTGCCAGTAGTATGGGACAGCTTCAGCCCCAGCATTTT. The complete variable domain, with remaining parts taken from reference TRBV19 and TRBJ1-5, reads DGGITQSPKYLFRKEGQNVTLSCEQNLNHDAMYWYRQDPGQGLRLIYYSQIVNDFQKGDIAEGYSVSREKKESFPLTVTSAQKNPTAFYLCASSMGQLQPQHFGDGTRLSIL.

This clonotype was found a few times. This chain uses TRBV3-1 with TRBJ1-2; TRBD1 agrees at 7 bases. CDR3 length: 16 residues. CDR1 LGHDT and CDR2 YNNKEL come from the germline V gene (reference sequence). V shed 3 bases and J 4 bases; nucleotides not matched to a gene: 11. The CDR3 is CASSHTTGRRVYGYTF. In DNA, the CDR3 is TGTGCCAGCAGCCACACGACAGGGAGGAGGGTCTATGGCTACACCTTC.

This clonotype was counted a single time. The CDR3 here is CASSALMGQGPYGYTF. DNA for the CDR3: TGTGCCAGCAGCGCCCTGATGGGGCAGGGGCCCTATGGCTACACCTTC. The chain carries TRBV28 and TRBJ1-2, with D perhaps TRBD1 (6 bases). V was trimmed by 6 bases and J by 4 bases, leaving 21 bases between them. The CDR3 is made up of 16 amino acids. Germline-derived CDR1 and CDR2 are MDHEN and SYDVKM.

This clonotype showed up just a few times. The genes are TRBV7-9 and TRBJ2-3; D call uncertain. V lost 4 bases and J lost 0, with 8 bases in between. This CDR3 has 14 amino acids. Germline CDR1 is SEHNR and CDR2 is FQNEAQ (reference sequence). The CDR3 loop reads CASSSWASTDTQYF. The CDR3 DNA sequence: TGTGCCAGCAGCTCCTGGGCTAGCACAGATACGCAGTATTTT.

V is TRBV13 and J is TRBJ1-2; tentative D call: TRBD1 (5 bases). Germline V CDR1 and CDR2: PRHDT, FYEKMQ (reference sequence). The CDR3 has 13 amino acids. Trimming pared 5 bases from V and 8 bases from J, leaving 15 bases between. The CDR3 region is CASSLGPLGGYTF. CDR3 sequence (DNA): TGTGCCAGCAGCCTGGGACCGTTGGGGGGCTACACCTTC.

The chain employs TRBV2 and TRBJ2-2; D is uncertain. CDR3 length: 13 amino acids. Germline V gene lookup returns CDR1 SNHLY and CDR2 FYNNEI. V lost 4 bases and J 5 bases, leaving 8 bases between the germline ends. The CDR3 loop reads CASSVHETGELFF. CDR3 DNA: TGTGCCAGCAGTGTCCATGAAACCGGGGAGCTGTTTTTT.

This chain links TRBV29-1 with TRBJ2-5; maybe TRBD2 (5 bases). Per the germline V gene, CDR1 is SQVTM and CDR2 is ANQGSEA. V shed 7 bases and J shed 0 bases, with 12 bases lying between them. The length of the CDR3 is 13 residues. CDR3 sequence reads: CSAPVDYQETQYF. The CDR3 DNA reads as TGCAGCGCCCCCGTGGACTACCAAGAGACCCAGTACTTC.

This clonotype was found a few times. The chain has TRBV3-1 and TRBJ2-2; D remains unclear. Germline V lookup: CDR1 LGHDT, CDR2 YNNKEL (reference sequence). The CDR3 is 15 residues long. The V gene lost 3 bases and the J gene lost 1 base, with 9 bases spanning the gap. The CDR3 DNA is TGTGCCAGCAGCCATGAGGATGGGAACACCGGGGAGCTGTTTTTT. This gives the protein CASSHEDGNTGELFF.

The V gene is TRBV2, the J gene TRBJ2-2, with D possibly being TRBD1 (6 bases). Germline-derived CDR1 and CDR2 are SNHLY and FYNNEI. The CDR3 totals 14 residues. V gave up 6 bases and J gave up 2 bases, with 10 bases separating them. CDR3: CASSTRGNTGELFF. The DNA for the CDR3 is TGTGCCAGCAGCACCAGGGGTAACACCGGGGAGCTGTTTTTT.

The chain joins TRBV6-2 or TRBV6-3 to TRBJ1-2; the match to TRBD1 covers 9 bases. The CDR3 has 13 residues. Trimming took 6 bases from V and 7 from J; bases not matched to a gene: 6. Germline assignment: CDR1 MNHEY and CDR2 SVGEGT. The CDR3 protein is CASSITGGLGYTF. The CDR3 DNA reads as TGTGCCAGCAGCATCACAGGGGGCCTTGGCTACACCTTC.

Worth noting for this clonotype: Relative to the germline gene, one junction end is altered; a read error may explain this. The rearrangement joins TRBV7-6 to TRBJ2-1; 8 bases fit TRBD2. CDR3 size: 20 residues. Germline CDR1 and CDR2: SGHVS and FNYEAQ. The CDR3, as DNA: TGTGCCGGCAGCTCTCCGACTCGCGGGGGGCCTTCGAGCTCCTACAATGAGCAGTTCTTC. It codes for CAGSSPTRGGPSSSYNEQFF. The full variable domain, completed using reference TRBV7-6 and TRBJ2-1, is GAGVSQSPRYKVTKRGQDVALRCDPISGHVSLYWYRQALGQGPEFLTYFNYEAQQDKSGLPNDRFSAERPEGSISTLTIQRTEQRDSAMYRCAGSSPTRGGPSSSYNEQFFGPGTRLTVL.

This clonotype was detected many times. V and J are TRBV5-1 and TRBJ2-1, with 9 bases identical to TRBD1. This CDR3 has 15 amino acids. Losses at the gene ends were 5 bases for V and 8 bases for J; bases not matched to a gene: 11. CDR1 and CDR2 (germline): SGHRS, YFSETQ. DNA of the CDR3: TGCGCCAGCAGGCCCCGGGACAGGGTCGGCGATGAGCAGTTCTTC. Its translation is CASRPRDRVGDEQFF. Filled out from reference TRBV5-1 and TRBJ2-1, the complete variable domain reads KAGVTQTPRYLIKTRGQQVTLSCSPISGHRSVSWYQQTPGQGLQFLFEYFSETQRNKGNFPGRFSGRQFSNSRSEMNVSTLELGDSALYLCASRPRDRVGDEQFFGPGTRLTVL.

This clonotype showed up just a few times. The rearrangement links TRBV3-1 to TRBJ2-7, with 7 nucleotides matching TRBD2. Trimming cost V 2 bases and J 6 bases; bases outside gene matches: 1. CDR1 LGHDT and CDR2 YNNKEL come from the germline V gene (reference sequence). The CDR3 covers 12 residues. CDR3 sequence: CASSQTGGEQYF. The DNA for the CDR3 is TGTGCCAGCAGCCAAACGGGGGGCGAGCAGTACTTC.

This chain joins TRBV7-2 and TRBJ2-2; weak D call: TRBD1 (5 bases). The germline V gene has CDR1 SGHTA and CDR2 FQGNSA. Trimming took 1 base from V and 3 from J, leaving 6 bases between them. The CDR3 runs 14 residues. For the CDR3, the DNA is TGTGCCAGCAGCTTAGGACAGCACACCGGGGAGCTGTTTTTT. It translates to CASSLGQHTGELFF. The full variable domain, in which reference TRBV7-2 and TRBJ2-2 provide the parts outside the CDR3, is GAGVSQSPSNKVTEKGKDVELRCDPISGHTALYWYRQSLGQGLEFLIYFQGNSAPDKSGLPSDRFSAERTGGSVSTLTIQRTQQEDSAVYLCASSLGQHTGELFFGEGSRLTVL.